Listed here are 3 T cell receptor beta chains from one sample, sequenced in a study of OX40 agonist ivuxolimab in advanced cancers. Profiling relied on immunoSEQ multiplex PCR, and the TCRdb table lists in-frame clones only, not all of them. This sample has 35,000 to 55,000 clones, with over 75% found just once. The sample in question was CD4+ or CD8+ T cells sorted from blood, obtained in a trial of the OX40 agonist ivuxolimab. Source of these receptors: an adult with an advanced solid tumor such as melanoma, head and neck, liver or kidney cancer.

The rearrangement joins TRBV18 to TRBJ2-5, with 10 positions matching TRBD2. The J call could be wrong; TRBJ2-7 is a better fit for the DNA end. This CDR3 has 16 residues. CDR1 and CDR2 (germline): KGHSH, LQKENI. DNA of the CDR3: TGTGCCAGCTCACCAGCGGCTAGCGGGAGCTCCTACGAGCAGTACTTC. It specifies CASSPAASGSSYEQYF.

CDR3 sequence: CASSERDRGRVSEQYF. The CDR3 DNA reads TGTGCCAGCAGTGAGCGGGACAGGGGGCGGGTAAGCGAGCAGTACTTC. J is TRBJ2-7 and V is TRBV2, with 12 bases aligning to TRBD1. The CDR3 has 16 residues. Germline trimming cut 3 bases from V and 6 bases from J; bases unmatched to any gene: 9. CDR1 and CDR2 (germline): SNHLY, FYNNEI.

V is TRBV2 and J is TRBJ1-5; D uncertain. Germline CDR1 SNHLY, CDR2 FYNNEI. V lost 7 bases and J lost 3, with 13 bases in between. The CDR3 contains 14 residues. The chain's CDR3 is CASTPRVLNQPQHF. The CDR3 coding sequence is TGTGCCAGCACCCCGAGGGTCCTCAATCAGCCCCAGCATTTT. Based on the CDR3 plus reference TRBV2 and TRBJ1-5, the full variable domain is EPEVTQTPSHQVTQMGQEVILRCVPISNHLYFYWYRQILGQKVEFLVSFYNNEISEKSEIFDDQFSVERPDGSNFTLKIRSTKLEDSAMYFCASTPRVLNQPQHFGDGTRLSIL.